This is a list of T cell receptor beta chains from one sample in a study of response to subunit inactivated influenza vaccine. MiXCR, run by TCRdb on the RT-PCR reads, gives a single entry per CDR3 protein. The repertoire consists of around 500,000 distinct CDR3 sequences, with 9.5% to 12% occurring once and the leading ten covering roughly 12%. The sequencing used PBMCs from blood, collected 45 days after vaccination. The origin of the receptors is a middle-aged man who received an inactivated influenza vaccine. Both conserved end residues are part of each CDR3. D genes are given only for firm matches. Clone size, where shown, is once, few, many, or a class for clones that have expanded.

>TRBV11-2|.|TRBJ1-3|few
TGTGCCAGCAGCTTCTCTGTCGGCGACAGCTCCTCTGGAAACACCATATATTTT
CASSFSVGDSSSGNTIYF
>TRBV10-3|TRBD1|TRBJ1-4|.
TGTGCCATCAGCTACAGACAGGGCGCTAATGAAAAACTGTTTTTT
CAISYRQGANEKLFF
>TRBV5-4|TRBD2|TRBJ2-3|.
TGTGCCAGCAGCTTCAAGCGGGAGGTAGATACGCAGTATTTT
CASSFKREVDTQYF
>TRBV18|.|TRBJ1-4|few
TGTGCCAGCTCACCACGACAGGCCCAGCTCACTAATGAAAAACTGTTTTTT
CASSPRQAQLTNEKLFF
>TRBV5-1|TRBD1|TRBJ1-1|.
TGCGCCAGCAGGAGGGGGCAGACTGAAGCTTTCTTT
CASRRGQTEAFF
>TRBV5-1|.|TRBJ2-3|few
TGCGCCAGCAGAGGGGGGTTCACAGATACGCAGTATTTT
CASRGGFTDTQYF
>TRBV30|.|TRBJ2-6|.
TGTGCCTGGAGGTCGTACTCTGGGGCCAACGTCCTGACTTTC
CAWRSYSGANVLTF
>TRBV18|TRBD2|TRBJ2-1|few
TGTGCCAGCTCAATTAGCGGGAGGTTCTACAATGAGCAGTTCTTC
CASSISGRFYNEQFF
>TRBV6-1|TRBD2|TRBJ2-5|many
TGTGCCAGCAGGATGCCGGGACTAGCTCAAGAGACCCAGTACTTC
CASRMPGLAQETQYF
>TRBV5-1|.|TRBJ2-5|few
TGCGCCAGCAGCTTGGGGTCAATATACCAAGAGACCCAGTACTTC
CASSLGSIYQETQYF
>TRBV15|TRBD2|TRBJ2-1|many
TGTGCCACCAGCAGAGTCCGGGGACTACAAAACAATGAGCAGTTCTTC
CATSRVRGLQNNEQFF
>TRBV2|.|TRBJ2-7|.
TGTGCCAGCAGTGCCGCGAGGGAGCAGTACTTC
CASSAAREQYF
>TRBV11-2|TRBD1|TRBJ1-2|few
TGTGCCAGCAGCTCCTCCGAGGGCAGGGGGCGAAATGGCTACACCTTC
CASSSSEGRGRNGYTF
>TRBV20-1|TRBD1|TRBJ1-5|few
TGCAGTGCTAGGGCGACAGGGAATAGCAATCAGCCCCAGCATTTT
CSARATGNSNQPQHF
>TRBV29-1|TRBD1|TRBJ1-4|.
TGCAGCGCTAGACAGGGGGCGGGGGAAAAACTGTTTTTT
CSARQGAGEKLFF
>TRBV29-1|.|TRBJ1-2|.
TGCAGCGTTGAAGGGGCCCCTAACTATGGCTACACCTTC
CSVEGAPNYGYTF
>TRBV10-3|.|TRBJ1-1|.
TGTGCCATCAGGTACAGCCCGAACACTGAAGCTTTCTTT
CAIRYSPNTEAFF
>TRBV30|.|TRBJ1-5|.
TGTGCCTGGAGTGTGGGTTATCAGCCCCAGCATTTT
CAWSVGYQPQHF
>TRBV20-1|TRBD2|TRBJ2-1|many
TGCAGTGCGCTTCCAACTAGCGTGAATGAGCAGTTCTTC
CSALPTSVNEQFF
>TRBV5-1|TRBD1|TRBJ2-6|.
TGCGCCAGCAGCACCGGACAGGGAGGCGGCTCTGGGGCCAACGTCCTGACTTTC
CASSTGQGGGSGANVLTF
>TRBV29-1|TRBD1|TRBJ1-5|few
TGCAGCGTTTTGACAGGGGTGGATCAGCCCCAGCATTTT
CSVLTGVDQPQHF
>TRBV7-9|.|TRBJ2-5|.
TGTGCCAGCAGCTTAGACCCCGGTCGGGGAATGGAGACCCAGTACTTC
CASSLDPGRGMETQYF
>TRBV6-1|.|TRBJ1-1|few
TGTGCCAGCAGTAGGGAGGCCAGCGGAGCTTTCTTT
CASSREASGAFF
>TRBV20-1|TRBD1|TRBJ1-2|few
TGCAGTGCCGGGGACAGGGGTTTTGGCTACACCTTC
CSAGDRGFGYTF
>TRBV18|.|TRBJ2-7|few
TGTGCCAGCTCACCATCAGGGGATTTTTACGAGCAGTACTTC
CASSPSGDFYEQYF
>TRBV25-1|.|TRBJ2-5|.
TGTGCCAGCAGTGAACGGGGCTACAAACAAGAGACCCAGTACTTC
CASSERGYKQETQYF
>TRBV28|.|TRBJ2-1|.
TGTGCCAGCAGTCCTGGTGTGGGCAATGAGCAGTTCTTC
CASSPGVGNEQFF
>TRBV20-1|TRBD2|TRBJ2-2|.
TGCTGTGCTAGAGATCATGCTAGCGGGACGAACACCGGGGAGCTGTTTTTT
CCARDHASGTNTGELFF
>TRBV6-5|TRBD1|TRBJ2-5|few
TGTGCCAGCAGTTCTCCGGGACAGGGGCTTAGGGAGACCCAGTACTTC
CASSSPGQGLRETQYF
>TRBV29-1|.|TRBJ2-5|.
TGCAGCGTTGACCTGAGGGGCATACAAGAGACCCAGTACTTC
CSVDLRGIQETQYF
>TRBV6-2/TRBV6-3|.|TRBJ2-1|many
TGTGCCAGCTCCGAGTCCGCAGCACGCTCCTACAATGAGCAGTTCTTC
CASSESAARSYNEQFF
>TRBV11-2|.|TRBJ2-5|few
TGTGCCAGCAGCCTCGTTCCGGGCGAGCAAGAGACCCAGTACTTC
CASSLVPGEQETQYF
>TRBV4-1|.|TRBJ2-3|.
TGCGCCAGCAGCCAAGAAGGCAGGTACACAGATACGCAGTATTTT
CASSQEGRYTDTQYF
>TRBV14|TRBD1|TRBJ2-1|few
TGTGCCAGCAGCCAACCCGGGACAGGGATGGGCTACAATGAGCAGTTCTTC
CASSQPGTGMGYNEQFF
>TRBV7-2|TRBD1|TRBJ2-1|many
TGTGCCAGCAGCTCAGGGGACAGATACAATGAGCAGTTCTTC
CASSSGDRYNEQFF
>TRBV10-2|TRBD1|TRBJ1-1|many
TGCGCCAGCAGTGCAACGCCGACAGGGGGATACACTGAAGCTTTCTTT
CASSATPTGGYTEAFF
>TRBV5-1|.|TRBJ1-2|few
TGCGCCAGCAGCCGCGACCCCTATGGCTACACCTTC
CASSRDPYGYTF
>TRBV5-1|.|TRBJ1-2|.
TGCGCCAGCAGCTTGTCAACGGTAGACTATGGCTACACCTTC
CASSLSTVDYGYTF
>TRBV10-3|.|TRBJ2-3|many
TGTGCCATCAGTGAGTCAGATACGCAGTATTTT
CAISESDTQYF
>TRBV12-3/TRBV12-4|.|TRBJ2-1|few
TGTGCCAGCAGTTTAGTTAGTTTCGATGAGCAGTTCTTC
CASSLVSFDEQFF
>TRBV20-1|.|TRBJ1-1|.
TGCAGTGTTAAACCTCAGGGGACCATGAACACTGAAGCTTTCTTT
CSVKPQGTMNTEAFF
>TRBV7-9|TRBD2|TRBJ2-5|many
TGTGCCAGCAGTCGAGGGACTAGCGGGGGCCAAGAGACCCAGTACTTC
CASSRGTSGGQETQYF
>TRBV6-1|.|TRBJ2-5|few
TGTGCCAGCGGGGTTGGTGGACTAAGGCGGGAGACCCAGTACTTC
CASGVGGLRRETQYF
>TRBV4-1|.|TRBJ2-7|.
TGCGCCAGCAGCCAATACCACAGGCCCAGCGAGCAGTACTTC
CASSQYHRPSEQYF
>TRBV6-2/TRBV6-3|.|TRBJ2-4|.
TGTGCCAGCACCCACGGTTCAGCGGTAAACATTCAGTACTTC
CASTHGSAVNIQYF
>TRBV7-2|.|TRBJ2-7|few
TGTGCCAGCAGCCCCCACGGGGGGCGCATCTCCTACGAGCAGTACTTC
CASSPHGGRISYEQYF
>TRBV12-3/TRBV12-4|TRBD2|TRBJ2-1|few
TGTGCCAGCAGTTTATTTGCGGGGGGGCCTTACAATGAGCAGTTCTTC
CASSLFAGGPYNEQFF
>TRBV7-2|.|TRBJ2-7|.
TGTGCCAGCAGCTTATATAGCCCAACCTACGAGCAGTACTTC
CASSLYSPTYEQYF
>TRBV28|.|TRBJ2-7|many
TGTGCCAGCAGTTCCCCCATGGAGCAGTACTTC
CASSSPMEQYF